A selection of T cell receptor beta chains follows, all from one sample in a study of CD8 T cells in Susac syndrome. MiXCR, run by TCRdb on the immunoSEQ multiplex PCR reads, gives a single entry per CDR3 protein. The repertoire holds roughly 150,000 distinct CDR3 sequences, with approximately 94% as singletons. Sequencing was carried out using CD8+ T cells from PBMCs. The receptor set was obtained from a human donor with multiple sclerosis. The CDR3 runs from the conserved cysteine through the conserved F or W.

>TRBV29-1
CSAVLWGYQETQYF
>TRBV30
CAWRPPGRLNTGELFF
>TRBV9
CASSVPAGGNTEAFF
>TRBV25-1
CASSEGAQSPLHF
>TRBV7-9
CASSPRTGDITFF
>TRBV28
CASRDDRTYEQYF
>TRBV5-4
CASRTGSDNEQFF
>TRBV20-1
CSAPDRLGAGELFF
>TRBV2
CASPGQYLYGYTF
>TRBV21-1
CASSQGGEFF
>TRBV12-3/TRBV12-4
CASSFPPGTSITDTQYF
>TRBV19
CASSITRQGDNQPQHF
>TRBV9
CASSVGGRLGGLHF
>TRBV29-1
CSVEDGWYGYTF
>TRBV29-1
CSARGLAGRGEQFF
>TRBV6-5
CASSYDETQYF
>TRBV5-1
CASSMTGGSYEQYF
>TRBV4-1
CASSQEGPQGRLNTEAFF
>TRBV29-1
CSVWAMNTEAFF
>TRBV7-9
CASSLPASGPMNTEAFF
>TRBV9
CASSVLARPTDTQYF
>TRBV30
CAWGGGDRGYTYNSPLHF
>TRBV7-9
CASRAGDYGYTF
>TRBV4-2
CASSQGFSPTQYF